Sequencing of this T cell receptor (beta chain) was carried out in a study of cytomegalovirus exposure and HLA in healthy donors. Study at large: A subsequent analysis stated that the 110 or so validation repertoires were run on the same platform as the approximately 700 first-cohort repertoires. Study conclusions and caveats: The listing of roughly 160 TCR beta chains classed them as cytomegalovirus-associated. Most TCR sequences were seen very rarely across donors, but some public TCRs occurred in many.

The repertoire was sequenced with immunoSEQ multiplex PCR; TCRdb's copy has only in-frame clones and lacks some. The data contain approximately 70,000 clones, approximately 94% of them seen just once; the ten biggest clones take up approximately 3%. Germline CDR1 reads SGDLS; CDR2 reads YYNGEE. The CDR3 length is 15 residues. V lost 3 bases and J lost 0, with 11 bases in between. Turning to this clone: The antigen remains undetermined.

Sequencing was performed on PBMCs. The chain links TRBV9 to TRBJ2-3; D gene ambiguous. The sequence came from a young woman in good health and CMV-seropositive. DNA of the CDR3: TGTGCCAGCAGCGCTTTCCTAGTCAGCACAGATACGCAGTATTTT. Protein: CASSAFLVSTDTQYF. Looking up the rest from reference TRBV9 and TRBJ2-3 gives the full variable domain: DSGVTQTPKHLITATGQRVTLRCSPRSGDLSVYWYQQSLDQGLQFLIQYYNGEERAKGNILERFSAQQFPDLHSELNLSSLELGDSALYFCASSAFLVSTDTQYFGPGTRLTVL.